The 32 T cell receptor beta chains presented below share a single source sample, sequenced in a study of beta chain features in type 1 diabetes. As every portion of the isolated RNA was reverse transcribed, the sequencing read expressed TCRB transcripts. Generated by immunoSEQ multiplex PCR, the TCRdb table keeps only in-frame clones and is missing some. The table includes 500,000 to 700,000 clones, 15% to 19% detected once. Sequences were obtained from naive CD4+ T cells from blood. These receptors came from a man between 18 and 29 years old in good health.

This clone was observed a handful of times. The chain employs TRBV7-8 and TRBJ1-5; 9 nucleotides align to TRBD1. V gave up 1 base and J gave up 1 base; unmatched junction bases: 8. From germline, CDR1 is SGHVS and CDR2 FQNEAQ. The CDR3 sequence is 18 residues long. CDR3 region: CASSLGQGVMASNQPQHF. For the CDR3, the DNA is TGTGCCAGCAGCTTAGGACAGGGGGTGATGGCAAGCAATCAGCCCCAGCATTTT. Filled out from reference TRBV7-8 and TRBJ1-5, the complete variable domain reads GAGVSQSPRYKVAKRGQDVALRCDPISGHVSLFWYQQALGQGPEFLTYFQNEAQLDKSGLPSDRFFAERPEGSVSTLKIQRTQQEDSAVYLCASSLGQGVMASNQPQHFGDGTRLSIL.

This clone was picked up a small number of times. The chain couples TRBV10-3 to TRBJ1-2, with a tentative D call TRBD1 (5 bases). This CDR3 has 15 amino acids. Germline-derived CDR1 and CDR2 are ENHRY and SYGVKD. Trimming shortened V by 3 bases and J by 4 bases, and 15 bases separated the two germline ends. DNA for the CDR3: TGTGCCATCAGTGATTTGATAGACACAGGCTATGGCTACACCTTC. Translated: CAISDLIDTGYGYTF.

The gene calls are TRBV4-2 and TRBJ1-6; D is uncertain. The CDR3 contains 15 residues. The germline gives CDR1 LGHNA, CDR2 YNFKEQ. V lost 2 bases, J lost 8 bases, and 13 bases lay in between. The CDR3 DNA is TGTGCCAGCAGCCAACCAATGCTGAGCGATTCACCCCTCCACTTT. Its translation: CASSQPMLSDSPLHF.

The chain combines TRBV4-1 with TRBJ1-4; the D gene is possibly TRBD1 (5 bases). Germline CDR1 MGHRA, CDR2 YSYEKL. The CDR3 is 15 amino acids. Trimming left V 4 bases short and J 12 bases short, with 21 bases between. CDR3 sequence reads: CASSRQGTQARELFF. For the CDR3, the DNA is TGCGCCAGCAGCCGCCAAGGGACTCAGGCACGGGAACTGTTTTTT.

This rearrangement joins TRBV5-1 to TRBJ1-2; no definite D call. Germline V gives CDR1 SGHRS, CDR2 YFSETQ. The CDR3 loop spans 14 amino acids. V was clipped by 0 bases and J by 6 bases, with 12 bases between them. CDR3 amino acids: CASSLVSLTDGYTF. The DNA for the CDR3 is TGCGCCAGCAGCTTGGTTTCTTTGACCGATGGCTACACCTTC.

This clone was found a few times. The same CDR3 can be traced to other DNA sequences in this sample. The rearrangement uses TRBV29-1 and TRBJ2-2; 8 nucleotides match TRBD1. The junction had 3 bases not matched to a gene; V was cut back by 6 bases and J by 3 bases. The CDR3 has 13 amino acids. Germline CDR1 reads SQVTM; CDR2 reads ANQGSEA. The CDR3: CSVDRGHTGELFF. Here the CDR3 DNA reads TGCAGCGTAGACAGGGGCCACACCGGGGAGCTGTTTTTT.

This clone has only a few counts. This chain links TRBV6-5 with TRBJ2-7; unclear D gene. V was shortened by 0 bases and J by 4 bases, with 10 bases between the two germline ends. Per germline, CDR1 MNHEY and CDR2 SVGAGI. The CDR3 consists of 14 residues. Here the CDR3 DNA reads TGTGCCAGCAGTTACTCGCAGCTCGGGTACGAGCAGTACTTC. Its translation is CASSYSQLGYEQYF.

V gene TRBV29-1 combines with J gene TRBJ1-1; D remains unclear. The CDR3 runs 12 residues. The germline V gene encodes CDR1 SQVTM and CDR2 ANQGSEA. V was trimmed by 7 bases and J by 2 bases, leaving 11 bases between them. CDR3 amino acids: CSGVMTNTEAFF. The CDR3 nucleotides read TGCAGCGGGGTGATGACTAACACTGAAGCTTTCTTT.

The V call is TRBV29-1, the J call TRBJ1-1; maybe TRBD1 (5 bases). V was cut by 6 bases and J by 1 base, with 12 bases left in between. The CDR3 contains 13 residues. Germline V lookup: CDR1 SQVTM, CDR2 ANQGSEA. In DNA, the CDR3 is TGCAGCGTCCCGGGGGTCTCGAACACTGAAGCTTTCTTT. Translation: CSVPGVSNTEAFF.

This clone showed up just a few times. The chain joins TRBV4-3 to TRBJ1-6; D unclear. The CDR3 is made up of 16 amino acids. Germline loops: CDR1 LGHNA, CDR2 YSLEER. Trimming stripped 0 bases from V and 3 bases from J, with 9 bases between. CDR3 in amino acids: CASSQEMSVYNSPLHF. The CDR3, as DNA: TGCGCCAGCAGCCAAGAAATGTCCGTCTATAATTCACCCCTCCACTTT.

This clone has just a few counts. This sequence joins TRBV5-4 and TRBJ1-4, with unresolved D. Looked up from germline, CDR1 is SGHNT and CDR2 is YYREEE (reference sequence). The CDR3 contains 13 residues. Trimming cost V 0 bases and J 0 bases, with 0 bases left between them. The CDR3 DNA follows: TGTGCCAGCAGCTTGGCAACTAATGAAAAACTGTTTTTT. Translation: CASSLATNEKLFF.

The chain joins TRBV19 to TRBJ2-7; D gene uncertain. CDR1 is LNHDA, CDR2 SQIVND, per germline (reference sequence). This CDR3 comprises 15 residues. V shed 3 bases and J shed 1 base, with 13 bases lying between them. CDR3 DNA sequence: TGTGCCAGTAGTATTTCCCCTGCGAAGTCCTACGAGCAGTACTTC. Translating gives CASSISPAKSYEQYF.

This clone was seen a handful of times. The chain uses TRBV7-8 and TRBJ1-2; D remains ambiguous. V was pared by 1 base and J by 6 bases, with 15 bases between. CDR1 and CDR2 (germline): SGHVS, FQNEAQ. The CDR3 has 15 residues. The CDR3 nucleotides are TGTGCCAGCAGCTTAGTTCCGAGAGTGCCCGATGGCTACACCTTC. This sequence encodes CASSLVPRVPDGYTF. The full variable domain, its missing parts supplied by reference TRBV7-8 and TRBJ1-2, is GAGVSQSPRYKVAKRGQDVALRCDPISGHVSLFWYQQALGQGPEFLTYFQNEAQLDKSGLPSDRFFAERPEGSVSTLKIQRTQQEDSAVYLCASSLVPRVPDGYTFGSGTRLTVV.

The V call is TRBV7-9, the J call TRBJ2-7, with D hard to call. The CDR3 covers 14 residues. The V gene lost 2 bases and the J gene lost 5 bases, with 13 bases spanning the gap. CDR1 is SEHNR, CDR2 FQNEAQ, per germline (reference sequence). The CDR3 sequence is CASSLQRMSHEQYF. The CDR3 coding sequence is TGTGCCAGCAGCTTACAGCGCATGTCCCACGAGCAGTACTTC.

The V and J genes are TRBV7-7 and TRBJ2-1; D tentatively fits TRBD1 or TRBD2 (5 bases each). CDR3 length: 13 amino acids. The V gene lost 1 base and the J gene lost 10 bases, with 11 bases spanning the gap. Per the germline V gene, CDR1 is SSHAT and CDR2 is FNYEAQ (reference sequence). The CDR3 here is CASSLERGGEQFF. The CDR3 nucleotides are TGTGCCAGCAGCTTAGAGAGGGGCGGGGAGCAGTTCTTC.

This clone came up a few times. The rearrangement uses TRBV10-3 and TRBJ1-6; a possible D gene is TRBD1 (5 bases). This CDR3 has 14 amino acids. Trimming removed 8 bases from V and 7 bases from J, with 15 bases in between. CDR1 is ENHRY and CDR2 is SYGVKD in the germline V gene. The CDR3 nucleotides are TGTGCCATCGGAGGCCTTAGGGGAAATTCACCCCTCCACTTT. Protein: CAIGGLRGNSPLHF.

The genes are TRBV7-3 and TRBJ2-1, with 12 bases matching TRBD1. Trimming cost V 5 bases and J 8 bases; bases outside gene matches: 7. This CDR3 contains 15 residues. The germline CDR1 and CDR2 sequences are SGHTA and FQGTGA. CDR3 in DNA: TGTGCCAGCAGCCGCGCCGGGACAGGGGGCGATGAGCAGTTCTTC. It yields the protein CASSRAGTGGDEQFF.

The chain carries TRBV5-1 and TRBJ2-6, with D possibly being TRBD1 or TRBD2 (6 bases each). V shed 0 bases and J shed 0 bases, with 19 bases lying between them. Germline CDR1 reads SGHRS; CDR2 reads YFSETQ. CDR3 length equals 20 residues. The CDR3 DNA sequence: TGCGCCAGCAGCTTGGCCGGGGGCAGGGCCAATCCCTCTGGGGCCAACGTCCTGACTTTC. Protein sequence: CASSLAGGRANPSGANVLTF. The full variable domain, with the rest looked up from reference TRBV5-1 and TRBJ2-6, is KAGVTQTPRYLIKTRGQQVTLSCSPISGHRSVSWYQQTPGQGLQFLFEYFSETQRNKGNFPGRFSGRQFSNSRSEMNVSTLELGDSALYLCASSLAGGRANPSGANVLTFGAGSRLTVL.

CDR3 sequence reads: CASSERTNLRALHF. In nucleotides, the CDR3 is TGTGCCAGCAGTGAACGGACCAACCTTCGGGCCCTCCACTTT. This chain connects TRBV25-1 to TRBJ1-6; no clear D gene. The V and J ends lost 2 bases and 14 bases respectively, with 16 bases between them. The germline V gene encodes CDR1 MGHDK and CDR2 SYGVNS. CDR3 length: 14 amino acids.

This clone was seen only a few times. This chain's CDR3 is CAISEYQGRDTEAFF. CDR3 DNA: TGTGCCATCAGTGAGTACCAGGGAAGGGACACTGAAGCTTTCTTT. This rearrangement joins TRBV10-3 to TRBJ1-1, with a possible D match to TRBD1 (5 bases). The germline CDR1 and CDR2 sequences are ENHRY and SYGVKD. Trimming stripped 1 base from V and 3 bases from J, with 12 bases between. This CDR3 has 15 amino acids.

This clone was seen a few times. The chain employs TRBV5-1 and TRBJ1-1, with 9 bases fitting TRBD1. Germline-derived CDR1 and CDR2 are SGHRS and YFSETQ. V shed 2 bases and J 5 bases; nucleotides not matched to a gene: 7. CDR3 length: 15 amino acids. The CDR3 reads CASSFNRGLKTEAFF. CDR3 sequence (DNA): TGCGCCAGCAGCTTTAACAGGGGGCTAAAAACTGAAGCTTTCTTT.

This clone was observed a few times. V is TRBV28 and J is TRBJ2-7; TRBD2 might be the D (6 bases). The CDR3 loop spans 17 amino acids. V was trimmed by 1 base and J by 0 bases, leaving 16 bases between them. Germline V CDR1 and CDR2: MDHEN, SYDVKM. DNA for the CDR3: TGTGCCAGCAGTTTATCCCCTGGGAGGACCCCCTCCTACGAGCAGTACTTC. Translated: CASSLSPGRTPSYEQYF.

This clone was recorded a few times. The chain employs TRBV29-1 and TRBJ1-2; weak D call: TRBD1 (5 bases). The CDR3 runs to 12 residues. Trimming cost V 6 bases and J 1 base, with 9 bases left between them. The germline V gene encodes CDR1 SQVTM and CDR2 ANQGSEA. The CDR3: CSVPGLNYGYTF. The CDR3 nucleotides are TGCAGCGTCCCAGGGCTTAACTATGGCTACACCTTC.

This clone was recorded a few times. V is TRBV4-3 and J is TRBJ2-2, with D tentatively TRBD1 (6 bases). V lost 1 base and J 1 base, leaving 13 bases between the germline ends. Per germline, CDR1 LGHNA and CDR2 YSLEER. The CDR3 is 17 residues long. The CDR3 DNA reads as TGCGCCAGCAGCCAAGGCGGACAGAGAAAGAACACCGGGGAGCTGTTTTTT. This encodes CASSQGGQRKNTGELFF.

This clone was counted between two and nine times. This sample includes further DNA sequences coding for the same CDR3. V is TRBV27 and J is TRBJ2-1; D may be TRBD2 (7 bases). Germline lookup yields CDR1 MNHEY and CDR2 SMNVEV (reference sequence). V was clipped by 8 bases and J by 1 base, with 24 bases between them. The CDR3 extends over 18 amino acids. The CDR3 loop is CASGRGGGSWASYNEQFF. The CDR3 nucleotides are TGTGCCAGCGGTCGGGGCGGGGGCTCCTGGGCGTCCTACAATGAGCAGTTCTTC.

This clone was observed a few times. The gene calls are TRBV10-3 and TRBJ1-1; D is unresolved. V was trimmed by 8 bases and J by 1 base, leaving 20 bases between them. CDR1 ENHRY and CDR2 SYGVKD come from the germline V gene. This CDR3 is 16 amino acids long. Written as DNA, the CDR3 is TGTGCCATCGCGGATCTCCCTCGATCTGGGAACACTGAAGCTTTCTTT. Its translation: CAIADLPRSGNTEAFF.

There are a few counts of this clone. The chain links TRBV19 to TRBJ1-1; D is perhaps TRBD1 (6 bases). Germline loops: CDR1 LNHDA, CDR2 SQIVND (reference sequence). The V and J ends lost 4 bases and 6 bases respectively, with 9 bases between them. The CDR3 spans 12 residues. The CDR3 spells CASSRGAPEAFF. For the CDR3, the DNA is TGTGCCAGTAGTAGGGGGGCACCTGAAGCTTTCTTT.

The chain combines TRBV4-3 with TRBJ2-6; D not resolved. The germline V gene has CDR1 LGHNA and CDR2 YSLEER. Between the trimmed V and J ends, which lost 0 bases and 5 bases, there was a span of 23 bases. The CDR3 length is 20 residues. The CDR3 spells CASSQEGPISAYLRANVLTF. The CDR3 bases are TGCGCCAGCAGCCAAGAAGGGCCGATTTCTGCTTATCTGAGGGCCAACGTCCTGACTTTC.

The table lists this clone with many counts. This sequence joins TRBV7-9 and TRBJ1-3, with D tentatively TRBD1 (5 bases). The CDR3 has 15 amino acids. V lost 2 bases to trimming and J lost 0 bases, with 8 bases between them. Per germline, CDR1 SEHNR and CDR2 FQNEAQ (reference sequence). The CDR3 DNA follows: TGTGCCAGCAGCTTACAGGGTCACTCTGGAAACACCATATATTTT. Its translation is CASSLQGHSGNTIYF.

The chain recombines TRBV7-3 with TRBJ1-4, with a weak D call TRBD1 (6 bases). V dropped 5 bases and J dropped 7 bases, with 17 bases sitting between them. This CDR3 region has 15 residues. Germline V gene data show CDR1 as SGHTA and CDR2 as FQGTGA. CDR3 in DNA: TGTGCCAGCAGCACGGGGACGGACAGCCTTGAAAAACTGTTTTTT. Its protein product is CASSTGTDSLEKLFF. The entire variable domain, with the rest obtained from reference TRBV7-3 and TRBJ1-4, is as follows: GAGVSQTPSNKVTEKGKYVELRCDPISGHTALYWYRQSLGQGPEFLIYFQGTGAADDSGLPNDRFFAVRPEGSVSTLKIQRTERGDSAVYLCASSTGTDSLEKLFFGSGTQLSVL.

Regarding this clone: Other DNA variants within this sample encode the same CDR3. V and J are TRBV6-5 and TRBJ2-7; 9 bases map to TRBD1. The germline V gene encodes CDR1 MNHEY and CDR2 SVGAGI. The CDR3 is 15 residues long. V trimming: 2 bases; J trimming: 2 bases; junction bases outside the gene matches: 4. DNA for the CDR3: TGTGCCAGCAGTTACCAGAGGACAGGGGCCTACGAGCAGTACTTC. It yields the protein CASSYQRTGAYEQYF.

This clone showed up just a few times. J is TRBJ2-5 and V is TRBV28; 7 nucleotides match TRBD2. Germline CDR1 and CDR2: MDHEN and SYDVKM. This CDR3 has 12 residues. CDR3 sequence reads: CAGGTTQETQYF. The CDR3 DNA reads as TGTGCGGGAGGGACCACCCAAGAGACCCAGTACTTC.